This TCR beta chain was identified during a study of T cell responses to AZD1222 COVID-19 vaccine. Regarding the study as a whole: Spike-wide coverage was observed for vaccine-associated CD4 TCRs, with dominant responses at 160-218 and 743-854.

TCRdb's table, derived via immunoSEQ multiplex PCR, lists solely in-frame clones and lacks some. The sample includes roughly 150,000 clones, approximately 90% of them seen just once. As concerns this clone: Its matching antigen is unknown.

Germline lookup yields CDR1 SGHVS and CDR2 FNYEAQ. Between the trimmed V and J ends, which lost 1 base and 5 bases, there was a span of 8 bases. This CDR3 is 13 amino acids long. The genes are TRBV7-6 and TRBJ2-5; D ambiguous. The input for sequencing was peripheral blood, taken on day 0 of AZD1222 vaccination. The source of this sequence is an adult in good health. The DNA of the CDR3 is TGTGCCAGCAGCTTAGAAACTTACGAGACCCAGTACTTC. This translates into CASSLETYETQYF. Filled out from reference TRBV7-6 and TRBJ2-5, the complete variable domain reads GAGVSQSPRYKVTKRGQDVALRCDPISGHVSLYWYRQALGQGPEFLTYFNYEAQQDKSGLPNDRFSAERPEGSISTLTIQRTEQRDSAMYRCASSLETYETQYFGPGTRLLVL.